Sequencing of this T cell receptor beta chain was carried out in a study of regulatory T cells in long-lasting Graves disease. Time point of the sample: persistent/refractory GD, antithyroid drugs over 5 years with positive TRAb. The TCR library was made from RNA extracted from PBMCs. Clinicians diagnosed Graves' disease using American Thyroid Association guidelines. This clonotype was seen only a few times. iRepertoire HTBI primers and Arm-PCR of CDR3 regions built TCR beta libraries. TCRdb processed the multiplex PCR reads anew with MiXCR; each CDR3 protein has one entry. Among about 470,000 distinct CDR3 sequences listed, roughly 20% were seen once. The source was peripheral blood mononuclear cells (PBMCs), collected when the disease was refractory, from a patient treated with antithyroid drugs. This sequence was found in a female donor with Graves disease.

This CDR3 reads CSVEREGYNEQFF. CDR3 nucleotides: TGCAGCGTTGAGCGGGAGGGGTACAATGAGCAGTTCTTC. The J gene is TRBJ2-1, the V gene TRBV29-1, with TRBD2 matching 9 bases. There are 13 residues in the CDR3. The V gene end was trimmed by 3 bases and the J gene end by 4 bases; junction bases not matched to a gene: 1. Germline loops: CDR1 SQVTM, CDR2 ANQGSEA.